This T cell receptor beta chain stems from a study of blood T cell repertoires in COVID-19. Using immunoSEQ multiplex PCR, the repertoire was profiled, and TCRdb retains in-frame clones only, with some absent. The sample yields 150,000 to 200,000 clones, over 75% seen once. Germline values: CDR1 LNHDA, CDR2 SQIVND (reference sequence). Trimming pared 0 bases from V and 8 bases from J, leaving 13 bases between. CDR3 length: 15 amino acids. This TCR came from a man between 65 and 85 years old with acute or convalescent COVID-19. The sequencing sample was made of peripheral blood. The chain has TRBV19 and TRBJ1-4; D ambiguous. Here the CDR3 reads CASSIDAGAGEKLFF. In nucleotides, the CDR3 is TGTGCCAGTAGTATAGACGCGGGAGCGGGGGAAAAACTGTTTTTT.